Following are 27 T cell receptor beta chains from one sample sequenced in a study of CD8 T cells in ankylosing spondylitis. Findings and limits, study-wide: Fewer than 10 highly homologous variants made up a TCR beta motif that seemed to typify ankylosing spondylitis blood.

One entry per CDR3 protein, called by TCRdb with MiXCR from the 5' RACE reads. Of 750,000 to 850,000 distinct CDR3 sequences listed, 12% are singletons. These receptors lack a known antigen. Sequenced input: blood, either unsorted or a sorted T cell fraction (not recorded which). The receptors stem from a male donor with ankylosing spondylitis.

A few counts support this clonotype. V gene TRBV27 combines with J gene TRBJ1-4; D unclear. Trimming left V 6 bases short and J 0 bases short, with 11 bases between. The germline V gene encodes CDR1 MNHEY and CDR2 SMNVEV (reference sequence). This CDR3 has 15 amino acids. The CDR3 is CASRASIATNEKLFF. The CDR3 DNA sequence: TGTGCCAGCAGGGCCTCGATAGCAACTAATGAAAAACTGTTTTTT.

The chain is built from TRBV20-1 and TRBJ1-6; 7 positions agree with TRBD1. V was clipped by 6 bases and J by 7 bases; unmatched bases: 3. The CDR3 has 12 residues. Germline-derived CDR1 and CDR2 are DFQATT and SNEGSKA (reference sequence). CDR3 sequence (DNA): TGCAGTGCGGGCAGGGGGAATTCACCCCTCCACTTT. This codes for CSAGRGNSPLHF.

This clonotype was detected ten times or more. The chain recombines TRBV20-1 with TRBJ1-4, with D possibly matching TRBD1 (6 bases). V was trimmed by 2 bases and J by 4 bases, leaving 14 bases between them. The CDR3 consists of 15 residues. Germline CDR1 DFQATT, CDR2 SNEGSKA (reference sequence). CDR3 nucleotides: TGCAGTGCTAGACCCTACGGGGGCGGTAATGAAAAACTGTTTTTT. Its translation is CSARPYGGGNEKLFF.

The CDR3 spells CASSQVTSGRVSYEQYF. CDR3 coding DNA: TGTGCCAGCAGCCAAGTGACTAGCGGGAGGGTGTCCTACGAGCAGTACTTC. The rearrangement uses TRBV4-2 and TRBJ2-7; 14 bases match TRBD2. Looked up from germline, CDR1 is LGHNA and CDR2 is YNFKEQ. The CDR3 contains 17 residues. V trimming: 1 base; J trimming: 1 base; junction bases outside the gene matches: 3.

This clonotype was seen a handful of times. The chain uses TRBV6-5 and TRBJ2-1; D remains unclear. Trimming took 2 bases from V and 6 from J, leaving 8 bases between them. This CDR3 contains 13 residues. Germline CDR1 reads MNHEY; CDR2 reads SVGAGI. CDR3 DNA sequence: TGTGCCAGCAGTTACAGCTCGGTCAATGAGCAGTTCTTC. This sequence encodes CASSYSSVNEQFF.

The chain employs TRBV27 and TRBJ1-5, with D perhaps TRBD1 (5 bases). This CDR3 spans 14 amino acids. CDR1 and CDR2 (germline): MNHEY, SMNVEV (reference sequence). V was shortened by 8 bases and J by 5 bases, with 16 bases between the two germline ends. CDR3 residues: CASSQTGPYQPQHF. The DNA for the CDR3 is TGTGCCAGCTCCCAAACGGGGCCGTATCAGCCCCAGCATTTT.

This clonotype was seen many times. The chain links TRBV5-1 to TRBJ2-5; D perhaps matches TRBD1 (6 bases). Trimming stripped 2 bases from V and 1 base from J, with 9 bases between. The germline V gene has CDR1 SGHRS and CDR2 YFSETQ. The CDR3 is made up of 14 amino acids. The CDR3 DNA reads as TGCGCCAGCAGCTTAGGGACACGCCAAGAGACCCAGTACTTC. Its translation: CASSLGTRQETQYF. The whole variable domain, remainder taken from reference TRBV5-1 and TRBJ2-5, is KAGVTQTPRYLIKTRGQQVTLSCSPISGHRSVSWYQQTPGQGLQFLFEYFSETQRNKGNFPGRFSGRQFSNSRSEMNVSTLELGDSALYLCASSLGTRQETQYFGPGTRLLVL.

This clonotype was counted a few times. This sequence joins TRBV12-3 or TRBV12-4 and TRBJ2-2; 10 nucleotides match TRBD1. This CDR3 is 14 amino acids long. The V gene end was trimmed by 7 bases and the J gene end by 6 bases; junction bases not matched to a gene: 5. Written as DNA, the CDR3 is TGTGCCAGCACTAGGACAGGGGGTGCCGGGGAGCTGTTTTTT. It specifies CASTRTGGAGELFF.

This clonotype was seen only a few times. The J gene is TRBJ2-5, the V gene TRBV20-1, with D possibly being TRBD1 or TRBD2 (5 bases each). Per the germline V gene, CDR1 is DFQATT and CDR2 is SNEGSKA (reference sequence). The CDR3 has 12 residues. Trimming removed 6 bases at V and 9 bases at J, with 17 bases between. The CDR3 nucleotides are TGCAGTGCGCCGGGACGGTCTTCGGCCCAGTACTTC. Translated, it gives CSAPGRSSAQYF.

The chain uses TRBV6-5 and TRBJ1-2, with D possibly TRBD1 on 6 matching bases. The CDR3 is 15 amino acids. The V and J ends lost 0 bases and 4 bases respectively, with 12 bases between them. Germline V gene data show CDR1 as MNHEY and CDR2 as SVGAGI. The CDR3 nucleotides are TGTGCCAGCAGTTACTCGCAGGGGCTCCCCTATGGCTACACCTTC. This translates into CASSYSQGLPYGYTF.

This clonotype was counted a few times. V and J are TRBV4-3 and TRBJ2-7; unclear D gene. In germline, CDR1 is LGHNA, CDR2 YSLEER. The V and J ends lost 0 bases and 2 bases respectively, with 5 bases between them. This CDR3 is 13 amino acids long. The CDR3 coding sequence is TGCGCCAGCAGCCAAGAAGATGCCTACGAGCAGTACTTC. Its translation is CASSQEDAYEQYF.

This clonotype was recorded a few times. CDR3 sequence reads: CASSADWPGYEQYF. As DNA, the CDR3 is TGTGCCAGCAGCGCCGATTGGCCCGGCTACGAGCAGTACTTC. This rearrangement joins TRBV5-6 to TRBJ2-7; D not resolved. With 4 bases removed from V and 3 bases from J, the gap between germline ends came to 14 bases. The germline V gene encodes CDR1 SGHDT and CDR2 YYEEEE. The CDR3 totals 14 residues.

The chain carries TRBV6-2 or TRBV6-3 and TRBJ1-5; D not resolved. Per germline, CDR1 MNHEY and CDR2 SVGEGT. Trimming left V 0 bases short and J 4 bases short, with 7 bases between. The CDR3 has 14 residues. In nucleotides, the CDR3 is TGTGCCAGCAGTTACTCTAGTTGGAATCAGCCCCAGCATTTT. Translated, it gives CASSYSSWNQPQHF.

The V gene is TRBV28, the J gene TRBJ2-7; D not resolved. CDR3 length equals 15 residues. The germline gives CDR1 MDHEN, CDR2 SYDVKM. With 5 bases removed from V and 0 bases from J, the gap between germline ends came to 14 bases. CDR3 loop: CASSPTTIISYEQYF. The CDR3 DNA is TGTGCCAGCAGTCCGACGACAATTATCTCCTACGAGCAGTACTTC. Full variable domain (missing parts from reference TRBV28 and TRBJ2-7): DVKVTQSSRYLVKRTGEKVFLECVQDMDHENMFWYRQDPGLGLRLIYFSYDVKMKEKGDIPEGYSVSREKKERFSLILESASTNQTSMYLCASSPTTIISYEQYFGPGTRLTVT.

This clonotype was seen only a few times. The V gene is TRBV20-1, the J gene TRBJ2-5, with D possibly being TRBD1 (6 bases). Trimming took 3 bases from V and 7 from J, leaving 15 bases between them. This CDR3 has 13 residues. The germline CDR1 and CDR2 sequences are DFQATT and SNEGSKA (reference sequence). The CDR3 here is CSARAQGSGTQYF. In nucleotides, the CDR3 is TGCAGTGCTAGGGCACAGGGTTCGGGGACCCAGTACTTC.

The chain is built from TRBV5-6 and TRBJ1-4; 7 bases map to TRBD1. CDR1 and CDR2 (germline): SGHDT, YYEEEE. The CDR3 contains 14 residues. V lost 3 bases, J lost 8 bases, and 7 bases stayed unmatched. CDR3 in DNA: TGTGCCAGCAGCTCTGACAGGGCGGGGGAAAAACTGTTTTTT. Amino acid sequence: CASSSDRAGEKLFF.

The chain has TRBV20-1 and TRBJ2-3; 8 positions match TRBD2. V was pared by 0 bases and J by 5 bases, with 10 bases of the junction left unmatched. The V gene's germline CDR1 is DFQATT and CDR2 SNEGSKA (reference sequence). The CDR3 is 16 residues long. CDR3: CSAREDGSGRIDTQYF. In nucleotides, the CDR3 is TGCAGTGCTAGAGAGGACGGGAGCGGGAGAATAGATACGCAGTATTTT.

V and J are TRBV28 and TRBJ2-3, with D perhaps being TRBD1 or TRBD2 (5 bases each). V was clipped by 10 bases and J by 0 bases, with 8 bases between them. Germline V lookup: CDR1 MDHEN, CDR2 SYDVKM. The CDR3 is 12 residues long. The CDR3 protein is CATGASTDTQYF. The CDR3 DNA sequence: TGTGCCACCGGGGCGAGCACAGATACGCAGTATTTT.

The sample holds many counts of this clonotype. The chain has TRBV6-1 and TRBJ2-5, with no clear D. The germline gives CDR1 MNHNS, CDR2 SASEGT. Trimming pared 1 base from V and 7 bases from J, leaving 10 bases between. This CDR3 is built from 13 residues. The CDR3 here is CASSEESRRTQYF. In DNA, the CDR3 is TGTGCCAGCAGTGAAGAATCCCGGCGGACCCAGTACTTC.

This clonotype was seen a few times. The chain employs TRBV27 and TRBJ2-7; D gene uncertain. Germline CDR1 reads MNHEY; CDR2 reads SMNVEV (reference sequence). Between the trimmed V and J ends, which lost 3 bases and 1 base, there was a span of 7 bases. The CDR3 runs to 13 residues. For the CDR3, the DNA is TGTGCCAGCAGTTTTCGGTCATCCTACGAGCAGTACTTC. Amino acids: CASSFRSSYEQYF.

This clonotype was counted a few times. In nucleotides, the CDR3 is TGCGCCAGCAGCTTGTTAAACCGACCACCTTTCTACGAGCAGTACTTC. Amino acid sequence: CASSLLNRPPFYEQYF. This rearrangement joins TRBV5-1 to TRBJ2-7; D not resolved. The germline CDR1 and CDR2 sequences are SGHRS and YFSETQ. The length of the CDR3 is 16 residues. The V end was cut by 1 base, the J end by 3 bases, with 17 bases between.

This clonotype showed up just a few times. The rearrangement joins TRBV7-2 to TRBJ2-5, with TRBD2 matching 14 bases. Germline V CDR1 and CDR2: SGHTA, FQGNSA. The ends lost 5 bases at V and 4 bases at J; junction bases unmatched: 6. The CDR3 spans 16 residues. The CDR3 bases are TGTGCCAGCAGCCCCGACGGACTAGCGGGAGGAGAGACCCAGTACTTC. Translation: CASSPDGLAGGETQYF. Together with reference TRBV7-2 and TRBJ2-5, the CDR3 gives the full variable domain: GAGVSQSPSNKVTEKGKDVELRCDPISGHTALYWYRQSLGQGLEFLIYFQGNSAPDKSGLPSDRFSAERTGGSVSTLTIQRTQQEDSAVYLCASSPDGLAGGETQYFGPGTRLLVL.

The rearrangement joins TRBV18 to TRBJ2-4; D is uncertain. Germline lookup yields CDR1 KGHSH and CDR2 LQKENI. CDR3 length: 15 amino acids. Trimming cost V 2 bases and J 6 bases, with 14 bases left between them. The CDR3 DNA is TGTGCCAGCTCACCAGTGGGCTACCCGGGAAACATTCAGTACTTC. This encodes CASSPVGYPGNIQYF.

The rearrangement uses TRBV10-3 and TRBJ1-4; D ambiguous. Per the germline V gene, CDR1 is ENHRY and CDR2 is SYGVKD. This CDR3 comprises 13 residues. Trimming pared 6 bases from V and 0 bases from J, leaving 5 bases between. CDR3 residues: CAISQSTNEKLFF. As DNA, the CDR3 is TGTGCCATCAGCCAGTCAACTAATGAAAAACTGTTTTTT.

This clonotype has only a few counts. The chain carries TRBV20-1 and TRBJ2-3, with D unresolved. V lost 1 base to trimming and J lost 3 bases, with 14 bases between them. CDR1 and CDR2 from the germline V gene are DFQATT and SNEGSKA (reference sequence). This CDR3 has 15 residues. CDR3 sequence reads: CSARGLGRITDTQYF. The DNA of the CDR3 is TGCAGTGCTAGAGGGCTTGGCCGTATTACAGATACGCAGTATTTT.

This clonotype was detected a few times. This chain connects TRBV7-3 to TRBJ2-1, with 7 bases matching TRBD2. The CDR3 covers 14 residues. The germline V gene has CDR1 SGHTA and CDR2 FQGTGA. Trimming removed 0 bases from V and 8 bases from J; junction bases left unmatched: 4. CDR3 nucleotides: TGTGCCAGCAGCTTAACGTTGAGCGGGGATGAGCAGTTCTTC. Translated, it gives CASSLTLSGDEQFF.

The CDR3 here is CASSLTRGDTGELFF. Here the CDR3 DNA reads TGTGCCAGCAGCTTAACGCGGGGCGATACCGGGGAGCTGTTTTTT. V and J are TRBV13 and TRBJ2-2; D possibly corresponds to TRBD2 (6 bases). Trimming left V 2 bases short and J 5 bases short, with 12 bases between. This CDR3 contains 15 residues. CDR1 and CDR2 (germline): PRHDT, FYEKMQ (reference sequence).